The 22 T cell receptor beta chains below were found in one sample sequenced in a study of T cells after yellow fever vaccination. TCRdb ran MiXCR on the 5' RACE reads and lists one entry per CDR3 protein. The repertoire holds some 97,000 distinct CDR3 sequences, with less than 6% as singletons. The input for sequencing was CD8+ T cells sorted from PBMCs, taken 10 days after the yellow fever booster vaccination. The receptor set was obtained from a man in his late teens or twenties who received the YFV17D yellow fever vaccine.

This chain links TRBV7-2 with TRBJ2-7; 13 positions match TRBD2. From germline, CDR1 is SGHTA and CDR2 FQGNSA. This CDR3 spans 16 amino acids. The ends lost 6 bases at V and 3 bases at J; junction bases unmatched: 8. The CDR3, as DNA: TGTGCCAGCAGTTTTTCCAGGACTAGCGGGGGCTACGAGCAGTACTTC. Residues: CASSFSRTSGGYEQYF.

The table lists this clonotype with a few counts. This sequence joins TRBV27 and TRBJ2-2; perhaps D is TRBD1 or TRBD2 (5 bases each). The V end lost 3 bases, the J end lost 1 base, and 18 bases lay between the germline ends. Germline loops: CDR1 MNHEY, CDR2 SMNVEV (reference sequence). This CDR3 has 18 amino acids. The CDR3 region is CASSLWALRGGNTGELFF. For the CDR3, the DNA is TGTGCCAGCAGTTTGTGGGCGCTACGGGGCGGGAACACCGGGGAGCTGTTTTTT.

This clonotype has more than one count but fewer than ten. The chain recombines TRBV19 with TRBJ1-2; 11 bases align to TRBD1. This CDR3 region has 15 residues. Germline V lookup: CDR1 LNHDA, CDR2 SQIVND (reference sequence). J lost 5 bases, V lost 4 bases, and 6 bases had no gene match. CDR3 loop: CASSTGQGGYYGYTF. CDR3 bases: TGTGCCAGTAGTACGGGACAGGGGGGATATTATGGCTACACCTTC.

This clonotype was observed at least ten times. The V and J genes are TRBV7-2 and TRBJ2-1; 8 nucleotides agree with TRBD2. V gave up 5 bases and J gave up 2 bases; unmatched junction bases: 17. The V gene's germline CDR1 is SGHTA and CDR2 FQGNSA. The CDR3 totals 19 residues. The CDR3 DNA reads TGTGCCAGCAGCGCTCCCACAGCGGGGGATCGAGAGCCCTACAATGAGCAGTTCTTC. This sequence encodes CASSAPTAGDREPYNEQFF.

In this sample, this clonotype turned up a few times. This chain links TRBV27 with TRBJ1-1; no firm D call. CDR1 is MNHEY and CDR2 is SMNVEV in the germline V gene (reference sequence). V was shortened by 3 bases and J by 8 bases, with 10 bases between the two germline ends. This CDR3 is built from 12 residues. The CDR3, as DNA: TGTGCCAGCAGTTTCGGAGGAGGCGAAGCTTTCTTT. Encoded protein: CASSFGGGEAFF.

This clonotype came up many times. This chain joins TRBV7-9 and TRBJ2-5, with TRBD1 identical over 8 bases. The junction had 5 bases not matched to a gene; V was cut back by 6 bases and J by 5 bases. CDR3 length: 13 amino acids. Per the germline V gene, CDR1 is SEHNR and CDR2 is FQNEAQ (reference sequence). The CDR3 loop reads CASSSDRGETQYF. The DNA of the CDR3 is TGTGCCAGCAGTTCTGACAGGGGTGAGACCCAGTACTTC.

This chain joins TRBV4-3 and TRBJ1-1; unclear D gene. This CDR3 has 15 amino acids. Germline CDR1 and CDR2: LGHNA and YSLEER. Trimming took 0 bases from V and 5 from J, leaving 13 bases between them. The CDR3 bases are TGCGCCAGCAGCCAAGATGGGAGCGGGAATACTGAAGCTTTCTTT. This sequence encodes CASSQDGSGNTEAFF.

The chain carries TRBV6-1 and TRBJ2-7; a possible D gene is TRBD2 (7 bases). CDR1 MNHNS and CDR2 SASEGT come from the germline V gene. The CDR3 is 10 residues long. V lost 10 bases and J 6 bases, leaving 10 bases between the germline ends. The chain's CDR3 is CAIGGREQYV. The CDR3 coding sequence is TGTGCCATCGGGGGGCGCGAGCAGTACGTC.

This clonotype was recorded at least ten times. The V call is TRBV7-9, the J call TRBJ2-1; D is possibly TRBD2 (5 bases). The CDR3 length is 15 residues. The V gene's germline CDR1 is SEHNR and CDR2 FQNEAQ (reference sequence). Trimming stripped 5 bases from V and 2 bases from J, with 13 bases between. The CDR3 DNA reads TGTGCCAGCAGCCGAACTAGTAGTCCCTACAATGAGCAGTTCTTC. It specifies CASSRTSSPYNEQFF.

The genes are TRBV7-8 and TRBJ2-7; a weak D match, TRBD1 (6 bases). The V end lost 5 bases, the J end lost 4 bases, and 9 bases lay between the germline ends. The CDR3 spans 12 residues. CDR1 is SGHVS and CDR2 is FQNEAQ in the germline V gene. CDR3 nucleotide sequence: TGTGCCAGCAGCCCCGGACAGTACGAGCAGTACGTC. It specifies CASSPGQYEQYV.

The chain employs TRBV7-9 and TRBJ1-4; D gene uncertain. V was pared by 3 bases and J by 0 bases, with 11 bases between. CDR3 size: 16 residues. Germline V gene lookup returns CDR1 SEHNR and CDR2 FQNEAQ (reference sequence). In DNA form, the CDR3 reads TGTGCCAGCAGCTTCACCTACGGTGCAACTAATGAAAAACTGTTTTTT. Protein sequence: CASSFTYGATNEKLFF.

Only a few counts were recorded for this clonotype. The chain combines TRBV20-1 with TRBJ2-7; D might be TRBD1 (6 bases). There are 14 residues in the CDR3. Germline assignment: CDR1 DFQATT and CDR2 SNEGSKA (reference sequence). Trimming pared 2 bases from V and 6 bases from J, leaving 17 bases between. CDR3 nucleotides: TGCAGTGCTAGATCGCTTCAGGGGAAGCTCGAGCAGTACGTC. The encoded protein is CSARSLQGKLEQYV.

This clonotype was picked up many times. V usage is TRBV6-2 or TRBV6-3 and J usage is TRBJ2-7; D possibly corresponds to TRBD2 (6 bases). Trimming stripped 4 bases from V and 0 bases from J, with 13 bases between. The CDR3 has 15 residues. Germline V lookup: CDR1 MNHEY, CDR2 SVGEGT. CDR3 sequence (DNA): TGTGCCAGCAGTTTCTCGGGGAGGAACTCCTACGAGCAGTACGTC. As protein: CASSFSGRNSYEQYV.

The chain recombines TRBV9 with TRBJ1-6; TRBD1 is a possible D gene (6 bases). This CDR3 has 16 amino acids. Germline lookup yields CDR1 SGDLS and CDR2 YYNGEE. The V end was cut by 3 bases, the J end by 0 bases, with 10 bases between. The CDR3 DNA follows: TGTGCCAGCAGCGCAGGGGCAGGCTCCTATAATTCACCCCTCCACTTT. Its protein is CASSAGAGSYNSPLHF.

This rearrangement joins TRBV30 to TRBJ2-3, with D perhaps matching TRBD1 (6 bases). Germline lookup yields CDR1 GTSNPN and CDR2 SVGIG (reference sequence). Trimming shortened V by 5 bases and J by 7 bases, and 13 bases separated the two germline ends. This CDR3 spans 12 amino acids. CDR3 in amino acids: CAWGYQGNTQYF. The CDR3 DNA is TGTGCCTGGGGTTACCAGGGGAATACGCAGTATTTT.

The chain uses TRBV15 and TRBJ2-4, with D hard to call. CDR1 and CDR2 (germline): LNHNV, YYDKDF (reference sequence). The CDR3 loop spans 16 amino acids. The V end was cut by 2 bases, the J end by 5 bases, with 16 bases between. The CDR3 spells CATSRFDSGRENIQYF. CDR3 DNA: TGTGCCACCAGCAGATTTGACTCTGGGCGTGAAAACATTCAGTACTTC.

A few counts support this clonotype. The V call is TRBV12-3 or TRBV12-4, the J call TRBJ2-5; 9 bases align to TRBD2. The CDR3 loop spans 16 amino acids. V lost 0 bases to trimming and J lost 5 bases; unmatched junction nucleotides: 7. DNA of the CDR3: TGTGCCAGCAGTTTAGCCCCGGGACTAGCCGGCGAGACCCAGTACTTC. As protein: CASSLAPGLAGETQYF.

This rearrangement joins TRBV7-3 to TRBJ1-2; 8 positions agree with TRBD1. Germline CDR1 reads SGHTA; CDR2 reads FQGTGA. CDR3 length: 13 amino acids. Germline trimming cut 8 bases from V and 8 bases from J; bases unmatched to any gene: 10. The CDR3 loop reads CASCPDRGLGYTF. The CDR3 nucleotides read TGTGCCAGCTGTCCCGACAGGGGCCTGGGCTACACCTTC.

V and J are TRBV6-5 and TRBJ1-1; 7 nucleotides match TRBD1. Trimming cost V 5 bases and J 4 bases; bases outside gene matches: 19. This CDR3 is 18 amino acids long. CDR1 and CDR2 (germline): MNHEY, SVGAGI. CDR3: CASSPSNPRQGRGTEAFF. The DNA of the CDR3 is TGTGCCAGCAGTCCATCGAACCCAAGACAGGGTCGGGGCACTGAAGCTTTCTTT.

The CDR3 here is CASSLPPGPYLHEQYV. In nucleotides, the CDR3 is TGTGCCAGCAGTTTACCTCCGGGGCCGTACTTGCACGAGCAGTACGTC. This rearrangement joins TRBV27 to TRBJ2-7, with D possibly being TRBD1 or TRBD2 (5 bases each). The CDR3 consists of 16 residues. CDR1 and CDR2 from the germline V gene are MNHEY and SMNVEV (reference sequence). Trimming cost V 2 bases and J 5 bases, with 19 bases left between them.

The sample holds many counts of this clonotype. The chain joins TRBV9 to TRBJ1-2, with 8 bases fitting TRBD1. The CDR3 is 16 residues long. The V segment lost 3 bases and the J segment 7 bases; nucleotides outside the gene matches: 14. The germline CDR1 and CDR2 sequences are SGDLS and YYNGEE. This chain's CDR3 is CASSATGAPSVSGYTF. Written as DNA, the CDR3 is TGTGCCAGCAGCGCGACAGGGGCCCCCTCTGTATCTGGCTACACCTTC.

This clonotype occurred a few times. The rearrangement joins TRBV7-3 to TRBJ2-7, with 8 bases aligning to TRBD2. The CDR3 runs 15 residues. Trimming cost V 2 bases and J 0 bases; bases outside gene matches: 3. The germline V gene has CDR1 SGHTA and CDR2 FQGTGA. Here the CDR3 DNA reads TGTGCCAGCAGCTTATCGGGGGGGGCCTCCTACGAGCAGTACTTC. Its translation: CASSLSGGASYEQYF.